This TCR beta chain was identified in a study of PD-1 blockade in classical Hodgkin lymphoma. This table comes from immunoSEQ multiplex PCR, and its TCRdb copy is limited to in-frame clones, with some not included. The data contain thousands of clones, 80% to 95% of them singletons. CDR1 and CDR2 from the germline V gene are SGHVS and FNYEAQ. V lost 4 bases and J 6 bases, leaving 16 bases between the germline ends. The CDR3 loop spans 15 amino acids. Study-wide points: Differences between repertoires have undefined causes, possibly disease activity or prior therapy. Baseline TCR diversity was reportedly lower in newly diagnosed patients than in healthy donors. It was reported as lower still in relapsed/refractory patients.

As concerns this clone: Its antigen is as yet unknown.

The time point here: newly diagnosed, previously untreated cHL patient sample. Thawed PBMCs underwent magnetic negative selection to obtain purified CD8+ T cells. Serving as comparison were PBMCs from newly diagnosed, untreated classical Hodgkin lymphoma, which were sequenced alongside the relapsed/refractory trial patients. The J gene is TRBJ2-1, the V gene TRBV7-6; D gene unclear. This receptor was obtained from a human donor with classical Hodgkin lymphoma. Sequencing was done on a sample of CD8+ T cells from blood. The CDR3 bases are TGTGCCAGCAGCTCCGGGTGGGGATTTGGCAATGAGCAGTTCTTC. Translating it yields CASSSGWGFGNEQFF.